This T cell receptor (beta chain) was identified during a study of blood T cells in healthy people across ages. A sample-barcoded 5' primer and a J-beta primer mix were used in a second PCR of about 7 to 12 cycles. Each cDNA molecule was tagged by a template-switch adaptor with 12 random nucleotides. TCRdb itself ran the 5' RACE reads through MiXCR, one entry per CDR3 protein. Of some 1.7 million distinct CDR3 sequences listed, roughly 27% are singletons. The CDR3 has 14 residues. With 2 bases clipped from V and 3 bases from J, the junction kept 5 bases outside the gene matches. Germline CDR1 and CDR2: GTSNPN and SVGIG (reference sequence).

The source of this sequence is a woman aged 25 to 45 in good health. Sample: blood. The chain employs TRBV30 and TRBJ2-7, with 9 bases identical to TRBD2. The CDR3 DNA is TGTGCCTGGAGTCCCAGCGGGGGGCTCTACGAGCAGTACTTC. Encoded protein: CAWSPSGGLYEQYF.